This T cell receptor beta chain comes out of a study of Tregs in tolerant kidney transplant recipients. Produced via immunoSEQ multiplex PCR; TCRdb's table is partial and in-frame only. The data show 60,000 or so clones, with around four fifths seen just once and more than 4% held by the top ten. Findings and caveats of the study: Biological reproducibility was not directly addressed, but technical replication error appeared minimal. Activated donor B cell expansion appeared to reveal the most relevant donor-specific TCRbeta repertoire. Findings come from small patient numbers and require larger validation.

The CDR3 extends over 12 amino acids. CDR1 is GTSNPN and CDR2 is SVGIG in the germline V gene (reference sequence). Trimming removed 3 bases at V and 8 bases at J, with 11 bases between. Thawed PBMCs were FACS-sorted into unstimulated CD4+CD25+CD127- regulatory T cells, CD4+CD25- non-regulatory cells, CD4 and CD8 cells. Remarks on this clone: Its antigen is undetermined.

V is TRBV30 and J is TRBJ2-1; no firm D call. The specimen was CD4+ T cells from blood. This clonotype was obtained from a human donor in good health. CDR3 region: CAWSPKWDEQFF. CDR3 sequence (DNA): TGTGCCTGGAGCCCGAAGTGGGATGAGCAGTTCTTC.